This T cell receptor (beta chain) was obtained from a study of STAT5B mutations in CD4+ large granular lymphocyte leukemia. The sample holds a few counts of this clone. Repertoires were generated with immunoSEQ multiplex PCR, while TCRdb's copy carries only in-frame clones and drops some. Here the sample spans about 35,000 clones, 65% to 70% being singletons. CDR3 length equals 15 residues. In germline, CDR1 is SEHNR, CDR2 FQNEAQ (reference sequence). Trimming pared 5 bases from V and 5 bases from J, leaving 13 bases between. The chain recombines TRBV7-9 with TRBJ1-6; D not resolved. The receptor was isolated from a human donor in good health. The specimen was CD4+ T cells from blood buffy coats. The CDR3 DNA reads as TGTGCCAGCAGCCACATGCAAGGTCATAATTCACCCCTCCACTTT. Residues: CASSHMQGHNSPLHF.